This is a list of T cell receptor beta chains from one sample in a study of blood T cell repertoires in COVID-19. Only in-frame clones appear in the TCRdb table, and some are missing; sequencing was by immunoSEQ multiplex PCR. Of 150,000 to 180,000 clones listed, about 83% were seen once; the top ten hold around an eighth. The sample was peripheral blood. The receptors here all came from a woman in her fifties or sixties with COVID-19, enrolled during active disease. The CDR3 runs from the conserved cysteine through the conserved F or W. D genes are given only for firm matches. Clone size is not always given. Where it is, it says once, few, many or a class for expanded clones.

NA,TRBV6-5,TRBJ1-2,NA,CASSYRYFHGYTF,TGTGCCAGCAGTTACCGGTACTTCCACGGCTACACCTTC
NA,TRBV5-1,TRBJ1-2,NA,CASSLGSSYNYGYTF,TGCGCCAGCAGCTTAGGGAGCTCCTATAACTATGGCTACACCTTC
TRBD1,TRBV3-1/TRBV3-2,TRBJ1-1,NA,CASSPWTGVNTEAFF,TGTGCCAGCAGCCCGTGGACAGGGGTGAATACTGAAGCTTTCTTT
TRBD2,TRBV5-1,TRBJ2-1,once,CASSLGSGGAWNEQFF,TGCGCCAGCAGCTTGGGTAGCGGGGGGGCGTGGAATGAGCAGTTCTTC
TRBD1,TRBV7-9,TRBJ1-1,NA,CASSFRDRGPGAEAFF,TGTGCCAGCAGCTTCAGGGACAGGGGGCCTGGAGCTGAAGCTTTCTTT
NA,TRBV10-1,TRBJ2-1,NA,CASSEDFGLVYNEQFF,TGCGCCAGCAGTGAGGATTTCGGGTTGGTTTACAATGAGCAGTTCTTC
TRBD2,TRBV5-1,TRBJ2-3,NA,CASSLAPSGATDTQYF,TGCGCCAGCAGCTTGGCCCCTAGCGGGGCCACAGATACGCAGTATTTT
NA,TRBV29-1,TRBJ2-1,NA,CSVAGSNEQFF,TGCAGCGTTGCCGGTTCCAATGAGCAGTTCTTC
NA,TRBV9,TRBJ2-3,NA,CASSVAGDPNTDTQYF,TGTGCCAGCAGCGTAGCGGGGGATCCCAACACAGATACGCAGTATTTT
TRBD1,TRBV27,TRBJ1-1,NA,CASSLRTGGVRPMNTEAFF,TGTGCCAGCAGTTTAAGAACAGGGGGCGTGAGGCCTATGAACACTGAAGCTTTCTTT
TRBD1,TRBV30,TRBJ1-6,few,CALRPGQNSPLHF,TGTGCCTTAAGGCCGGGACAGAATTCACCCCTCCACTTT
TRBD1,TRBV7-3,TRBJ2-3,once,CASSPQGTRTDTQYF,TGTGCCAGCAGCCCACAGGGGACCCGCACAGATACGCAGTATTTT
NA,TRBV27,TRBJ1-5,NA,CASSPSPRQYSNQPQHF,TGTGCCAGCAGTCCATCACCGAGACAATATAGCAATCAGCCCCAGCATTTT
TRBD1,TRBV7-8,TRBJ1-2,NA,CASSPGQASYGYTF,TGTGCCAGCAGCCCGGGACAGGCCTCTTATGGCTACACCTTC
NA,TRBV5-6,TRBJ1-2,NA,CASSLQGNYGYTF,TGTGCCAGCAGCCTACAGGGTAACTATGGCTACACCTTC
TRBD1,TRBV5-8,TRBJ1-5,NA,CASSPDRVGSNQPQHF,TGTGCCAGCAGCCCAGACAGGGTAGGAAGCAATCAGCCCCAGCATTTT
NA,TRBV6-6,TRBJ1-1,NA,CASSYSKSGAFF,TGTGCCAGCAGTTACTCGAAAAGCGGAGCTTTCTTT
NA,TRBV29-1,TRBJ1-1,many,CSVEGQPGVTEAFF,TGCAGCGTCGAAGGGCAGCCGGGGGTCACTGAAGCTTTCTTT
NA,TRBV10-1,TRBJ2-7,few,CASSASQGGAYEQYF,TGCGCCAGCAGTGCATCCCAAGGGGGGGCCTACGAGCAGTACTTC
NA,TRBV14,TRBJ1-1,NA,CASSPLTTGSTEAFF,TGTGCCAGCAGCCCCCTAACAACAGGGTCCACTGAAGCTTTCTTT
NA,TRBV20-1,TRBJ1-2,few,CSASRLANYGYTF,TGCAGTGCTAGTCGGTTAGCTAACTATGGCTACACCTTC
NA,TRBV2,TRBJ1-2,NA,CASSGPPGGYTF,TGTGCCAGCAGTGGTCCACCCGGTGGCTACACCTTC
NA,TRBV18,TRBJ1-1,NA,CASSPAEGGRTEAFF,TGTGCCAGCTCACCGGCTGAGGGCGGCAGAACTGAAGCTTTCTTT
TRBD1,TRBV12-3/TRBV12-4,TRBJ1-2,NA,CASTRTGGGYTF,TGTGCCAGCACCAGGACAGGGGGCGGCTACACCTTC
NA,TRBV12-5,TRBJ1-1,few,CASGFMNTEAFF,TGTGCTAGTGGTTTTATGAACACTGAAGCTTTCTTT
NA,TRBV10-2,TRBJ1-1,NA,CASRAGWANTEAFF,TGCGCCAGCAGGGCAGGGTGGGCCAACACTGAAGCTTTCTTT
NA,TRBV3-1/TRBV3-2,TRBJ2-5,NA,CASSLSSVLYQETQYF,TGTGCCAGCAGCCTTTCTTCGGTCTTGTACCAAGAGACCCAGTACTTC
NA,TRBV2,TRBJ1-2,NA,CASNSQGKGVYGYTF,TGTGCCAGCAATTCCCAGGGCAAAGGAGTCTATGGCTACACCTTC
NA,TRBV6-6,TRBJ2-1,NA,CASSGQHNEQFF,TGTGCCAGCAGTGGACAACACAATGAGCAGTTCTTC
TRBD1,TRBV18,TRBJ1-1,NA,CASSPPGGGNTEAFF,TGTGCCAGCTCACCCCCAGGGGGAGGGAACACTGAAGCTTTCTTT
NA,TRBV7-9,TRBJ2-5,NA,CASSSRQPGETQYF,TGTGCCAGCAGCTCCAGACAGCCCGGGGAGACCCAGTACTTC
TRBD1,TRBV18,TRBJ1-1,NA,CASSRQGANTEAFF,TGTGCCAGCTCACGACAGGGGGCAAACACTGAAGCTTTCTTT
TRBD1,TRBV11-3,TRBJ2-2,NA,CASSFYPTGSTGELFF,TGTGCCAGCAGCTTTTACCCGACAGGGAGCACCGGGGAGCTGTTTTTT
TRBD1,TRBV5-6,TRBJ1-1,NA,CASSSGQGTRNTEAFF,TGTGCCAGCAGCTCGGGACAGGGGACACGTAACACTGAAGCTTTCTTT
NA,TRBV5-1,TRBJ2-7,NA,CASSLDGTYEQYF,TGCGCCAGCAGCTTGGACGGTACCTACGAGCAGTACTTC
TRBD1,TRBV7-9,TRBJ1-1,NA,CASSPQPSGGEAFF,TGTGCCAGCAGCCCTCAGCCGTCAGGGGGTGAAGCTTTCTTT
NA,TRBV18,TRBJ2-5,once,CASSPGVAQETQYF,TGTGCCAGCTCACCAGGGGTAGCGCAAGAGACCCAGTACTTC
TRBD1,TRBV7-3,TRBJ1-1,few,CASSLDRGGTEAFF,TGTGCCAGCAGCTTGGACAGGGGAGGCACTGAAGCTTTCTTT
NA,TRBV19,TRBJ2-4,NA,CASTPSLRAKNIQYF,TGTGCCAGTACCCCTTCTCTACGGGCCAAAAACATTCAGTACTTC